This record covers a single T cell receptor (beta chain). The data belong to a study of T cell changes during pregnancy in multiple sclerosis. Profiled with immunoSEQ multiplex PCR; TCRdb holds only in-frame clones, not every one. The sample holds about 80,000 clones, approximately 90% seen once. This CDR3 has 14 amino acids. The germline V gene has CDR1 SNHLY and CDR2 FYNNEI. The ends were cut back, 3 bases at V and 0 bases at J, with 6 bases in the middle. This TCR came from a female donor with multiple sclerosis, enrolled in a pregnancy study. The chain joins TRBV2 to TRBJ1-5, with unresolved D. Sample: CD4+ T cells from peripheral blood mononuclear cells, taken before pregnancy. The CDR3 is CASSDQYSNQPQHF. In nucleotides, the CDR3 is TGTGCCAGCAGTGACCAGTATAGCAATCAGCCCCAGCATTTT.